This T cell receptor beta chain was found in a study of control samples from healthy donors and cancer patients. This clone was observed once. Trimming shortened V by 1 base and J by 5 bases, and 14 bases separated the two germline ends. This CDR3 is built from 15 residues. Assay used: immunoSEQ multiplex PCR; TCRdb lists only in-frame clones, some missing. The data hold around 95,000 clones, with over 75% observed a single time. J is TRBJ2-5 and V is TRBV23-1, with D tentatively TRBD1 (5 bases). TRBV23-1 is an ORF for which the function is uncertain. The sequence came from a woman aged 45-65 years in good health. Sequencing was carried out using blood. The CDR3 here is CASSQLYRSGETQYF. CDR3 sequence (DNA): TGCGCCAGCAGTCAATTGTACAGGAGTGGGGAGACCCAGTACTTC.